This TCR beta chain was documented in a study of blood T cell repertoires in COVID-19. Study summary: The analysed material was cDNA or gDNA that came from T cells, B-cell-depleted T cells, or PBMCs.

Enrollees, roughly 18 to 90 years old, lived in 25 or so US areas. Profiled with immunoSEQ multiplex PCR; TCRdb holds only in-frame clones, not every one. The profile shows approximately 220,000 clones, 80% to 90% of them singletons. Germline-derived CDR1 and CDR2 are SGHRS and YFSETQ. This CDR3 spans 13 amino acids. Unmatched junction bases numbered 2, after V lost 5 bases and J lost 3 bases. The sequence was collected from a woman aged 40-49 years with acute COVID-19. The sequencing input was PBMCs or T cells enriched from blood (not recorded which). V and J are TRBV5-1 and TRBJ2-7; 10 bases are shared with TRBD1. CDR3 sequence (DNA): TGCGCCAGCAGGGGGACAGGGGACTACGAGCAGTACTTC. Amino acid sequence: CASRGTGDYEQYF.